The sequence of this T cell receptor beta chain was determined in a study of control samples from healthy donors and cancer patients (dated by TCRdb to between 2020 and 2021). Library generation was performed with the immunoSEQ multiplex PCR assay. TCRdb carries this immuneACCESS record with in-frame sequences only. Its versions omit some clonotypes, under half of them owing to an unresolved V gene in the studies checked, with the rest unexplained. This sample lists about 180,000 clones; nearly 90% were detected once. The ten largest clonotypes hold 1.2% to 1.5% of the sample. The CDR3 numbers 13 residues from cysteine through phenylalanine. The DNA shown is the 39-base CDR3, in frame from base 1. V loses 2 bases of germline sequence and J loses 4 bases, and the interval between the two ends is 8 bases. The germline V gene yields MNHEY for CDR1 and SVGEGT for CDR2. Comment on this clone: What this receptor recognizes is not known. No much larger clone exists at a distance of one base, and base qualities are not known.

The chain joins TRBV6-2 or TRBV6-3 to TRBJ1-2; confidence is insufficient to name the D gene. Sequenced input: blood. The sequence came from a woman aged 45 to 65 in good health. The sequenced DNA is TGTGCCAGCAGTTACGGGGTTGGCTATGGCTACACCTTC. This yields the protein CASSYGVGYGYTF.